Below, 21 T cell receptor beta chains from the same sample are listed, as sequenced in a study of blood T cells in healthy people across ages. Primed by a sample-barcoded 5' primer and a J-beta primer mix, a second PCR proceeded for about 6 to 11 cycles. From the 5' RACE reads, TCRdb called clonotypes with MiXCR, one entry per CDR3 protein. The sample holds about 780,000 distinct CDR3 sequences, 46% seen once. The sequencing sample was made of blood. The receptor set was obtained from a man older than 75 in good health.

This clonotype showed up many times. The chain recombines TRBV7-2 with TRBJ2-7; no clear D. V was cut by 0 bases and J by 3 bases, with 9 bases left in between. Per germline, CDR1 SGHTA and CDR2 FQGNSA. The CDR3 length is 14 residues. CDR3 region: CASSLAPGNYEQYF. The CDR3 nucleotides are TGTGCCAGCAGCTTAGCGCCCGGTAACTACGAGCAGTACTTC.

The J gene is TRBJ2-7, the V gene TRBV7-8; either TRBD1 or TRBD2 may supply D (5 bases each). Germline loops: CDR1 SGHVS, CDR2 FQNEAQ. CDR3 size: 15 residues. Trimming left V 2 bases short and J 2 bases short, with 13 bases between. The CDR3 protein is CASSLTNGATYEQYF. The CDR3 bases are TGTGCCAGCAGCTTAACTAACGGGGCTACCTACGAGCAGTACTTC. Full variable domain (remainder filled in from reference TRBV7-8 and TRBJ2-7): GAGVSQSPRYKVAKRGQDVALRCDPISGHVSLFWYQQALGQGPEFLTYFQNEAQLDKSGLPSDRFFAERPEGSVSTLKIQRTQQEDSAVYLCASSLTNGATYEQYFGPGTRLTVT.

This clonotype was detected ten times or more. The chain combines TRBV7-2 with TRBJ2-3; no definite D call. Per the germline V gene, CDR1 is SGHTA and CDR2 is FQGNSA. The length of the CDR3 is 12 residues. Trimming left V 5 bases short and J 5 bases short, with 8 bases between. As DNA, the CDR3 is TGTGCCAGCAGCCCGCAAAAAGATACGCAGTATTTT. Protein: CASSPQKDTQYF.

The chain uses TRBV20-1 and TRBJ1-2, with 7 nucleotides matching TRBD1. Germline values: CDR1 DFQATT, CDR2 SNEGSKA (reference sequence). V shed 5 bases and J 8 bases; nucleotides not matched to a gene: 14. CDR3 length: 14 amino acids. The CDR3 coding sequence is TGCAGTGCTTACCAGACAGGGCGACCTGAGGGCTACACCTTC. Amino acid sequence: CSAYQTGRPEGYTF.

The chain couples TRBV29-1 to TRBJ2-2, with TRBD1 identical over 12 bases. V shed 7 bases and J 2 bases; nucleotides not matched to a gene: 14. The CDR3 extends over 18 amino acids. Looked up from germline, CDR1 is SQVTM and CDR2 is ANQGSEA. DNA of the CDR3: TGCAGCGCCTCAGGGGGGACAGGGGGCCTAATTAACACCGGGGAGCTGTTTTTT. Translated, it gives CSASGGTGGLINTGELFF.

As regards this clonotype: It may be a read error: a sequence one base away is much more abundant. The chain couples TRBV20-1 to TRBJ2-5; 10 bases are a match to TRBD2. The CDR3 has 14 residues. CDR1 is DFQATT and CDR2 is SNEGSKA in the germline V gene (reference sequence). The CDR3 coding sequence is TGCAGTGCTAGAGCTAGCGGGAGTACGGAGACCCTGTACTTC. It translates to CSARASGSTETLYF.

This chain connects TRBV7-2 to TRBJ2-7; no clear D gene. The CDR3 consists of 14 residues. V lost 2 bases and J lost 4, with 12 bases in between. Per germline, CDR1 SGHTA and CDR2 FQGNSA. The CDR3 bases are TGTGCCAGCAGCTTAATTTCGGGTGTTTACGAGCAGTACTTC. Its translation: CASSLISGVYEQYF. The full variable domain, with the rest looked up from reference TRBV7-2 and TRBJ2-7, is GAGVSQSPSNKVTEKGKDVELRCDPISGHTALYWYRQSLGQGLEFLIYFQGNSAPDKSGLPSDRFSAERTGGSVSTLTIQRTQQEDSAVYLCASSLISGVYEQYFGPGTRLTVT.

The chain recombines TRBV20-1 with TRBJ2-7; 12 bases line up with TRBD2. Germline CDR1 and CDR2: DFQATT and SNEGSKA (reference sequence). J gave up 0 bases and V 0 bases, and 3 bases lay outside the gene matches. The CDR3 runs to 16 residues. CDR3 nucleotides: TGCAGTGCTAGAGACGCGACTAGCGGGAGCTCCTACGAGCAGTACTTC. Amino acids: CSARDATSGSSYEQYF.

About this clonotype: A read error is possible here, since a much larger clone lies one base away. The J gene is TRBJ1-4, the V gene TRBV4-2, with D uncertain. Per the germline V gene, CDR1 is LGHNA and CDR2 is YNFKEQ. The CDR3 has 14 residues. The CDR3 reads CAGSPEGRGEKLFF. As DNA, the CDR3 is TGTGCCGGCAGCCCGGAAGGGAGAGGTGAAAAACTGTTTTTT.

The chain employs TRBV29-1 and TRBJ2-5, with 9 bases that match TRBD1. The CDR3 covers 14 residues. Per the germline V gene, CDR1 is SQVTM and CDR2 is ANQGSEA. J was trimmed by 11 bases and V by 7 bases; bases with no gene match: 17. CDR3 in amino acids: CSGGGTGNKNEQYF. DNA for the CDR3: TGCAGCGGGGGGGGGACAGGGAACAAAAATGAGCAGTACTTC.

A remark on this clonotype: This clone may be a read error of a much larger clone one base away. The chain couples TRBV20-1 to TRBJ2-7; 9 positions agree with TRBD1. J was trimmed by 5 bases and V by 3 bases; bases with no gene match: 8. Germline CDR1 and CDR2: DFQATT and SNEGSKA (reference sequence). The CDR3 sequence is 14 residues long. CDR3 loop: CSARWPGQGNEQYF. As DNA, the CDR3 is TGCAGTGCTAGGTGGCCGGGACAGGGTAACGAGCAGTACTTC.

The V gene is TRBV2, the J gene TRBJ1-2; unclear D gene. Per the germline V gene, CDR1 is SNHLY and CDR2 is FYNNEI. The CDR3 length is 13 residues. Trimming stripped 4 bases from V and 6 bases from J, with 12 bases between. CDR3 loop: CASSVGAGDGYTF. The CDR3 DNA sequence: TGTGCCAGCAGTGTAGGTGCCGGAGATGGCTACACCTTC. The whole variable domain, filled in from reference TRBV2 and TRBJ1-2, reads EPEVTQTPSHQVTQMGQEVILRCVPISNHLYFYWYRQILGQKVEFLVSFYNNEISEKSEIFDDQFSVERPDGSNFTLKIRSTKLEDSAMYFCASSVGAGDGYTFGSGTRLTVV.

The genes are TRBV9 and TRBJ1-5; 8 bases fit TRBD1. The CDR3 extends over 14 amino acids. Looked up from germline, CDR1 is SGDLS and CDR2 is YYNGEE. After removal of 0 bases from V and 7 bases from J, the junction contained 3 bases not matched to a gene. CDR3 amino acids: CASSVGGTGQPQHF. The DNA of the CDR3 is TGTGCCAGCAGCGTAGGAGGGACAGGCCAGCCCCAGCATTTT.

The sample holds a few counts of this clonotype. The gene calls are TRBV20-1 and TRBJ2-1; D uncertain. V lost 5 bases and J 3 bases, leaving 11 bases between the germline ends. Germline V gene lookup returns CDR1 DFQATT and CDR2 SNEGSKA (reference sequence). The CDR3 has 13 residues. The CDR3: CSAYGTDYNEQFF. The CDR3 coding sequence is TGCAGTGCTTACGGAACAGACTACAATGAGCAGTTCTTC.

This clonotype was seen a handful of times. The chain uses TRBV28 and TRBJ1-2; no clear D. The V end lost 5 bases, the J end lost 5 bases, and 12 bases lay between the germline ends. The CDR3 is 13 residues long. Germline V gene sequence: CDR1 MDHEN, CDR2 SYDVKM. CDR3 protein: CASSLGMGYGYTF. DNA of the CDR3: TGTGCCAGCAGTCTGGGGATGGGGTATGGCTACACCTTC.

V usage is TRBV14 and J usage is TRBJ2-3; 7 bases are a match to TRBD1. In germline, CDR1 is SGHDN, CDR2 FVKESK. This CDR3 contains 13 residues. The trim removed 5 bases at V and 8 bases at J, leaving 7 bases unmatched. The CDR3 coding sequence is TGTGCCAGCAGCGGGACAGCATTGGGTACGCAGTATTTT. Encoded protein: CASSGTALGTQYF.

This clonotype has a handful of counts. The V gene is TRBV5-1, the J gene TRBJ2-4; TRBD2 matches 11 bases. In germline, CDR1 is SGHRS, CDR2 YFSETQ. Trimming at V came to 5 bases and at J to 3 bases, leaving 4 bases not matched to a gene. The CDR3 spans 15 residues. Here the CDR3 reads CASSTSGRDKNIQYF. For the CDR3, the DNA is TGCGCCAGCAGTACTAGCGGGAGAGACAAAAACATTCAGTACTTC.

V and J are TRBV14 and TRBJ2-7; no definite D call. The germline CDR1 and CDR2 sequences are SGHDN and FVKESK. This CDR3 has 13 amino acids. The V and J ends lost 0 bases and 6 bases respectively, with 9 bases between them. The CDR3 DNA follows: TGTGCCAGCAGCCAAGATTTACCCCGCGAGCAGTACTTC. Amino acid sequence: CASSQDLPREQYF.

This clonotype was seen ten or more times. V and J are TRBV20-1 and TRBJ2-1; 10 nucleotides match TRBD1. V shed 7 bases, J shed 8 bases, and the junction held 14 bases outside the gene matches. The V gene's germline CDR1 is DFQATT and CDR2 SNEGSKA (reference sequence). This CDR3 comprises 15 residues. The CDR3 DNA sequence: TGCAGTGTCGGGACAGGGGAAATAACTCTTGATGAGCAGTTCTTC. Translating gives CSVGTGEITLDEQFF.

This clonotype was detected ten times or more. The V call is TRBV20-1, the J call TRBJ2-7, with D possibly matching TRBD2 (5 bases). The V gene's germline CDR1 is DFQATT and CDR2 SNEGSKA (reference sequence). Trimming left V 0 bases short and J 0 bases short, with 9 bases between. The CDR3 has 14 amino acids. The CDR3 DNA follows: TGCAGTGCTAGAGATGATAGCGCCTCCTACGAGCAGTACTTC. It specifies CSARDDSASYEQYF.

The table lists this clonotype with a few counts. V gene TRBV7-3 combines with J gene TRBJ2-1; D is ambiguous. V was trimmed by 5 bases and J by 15 bases, leaving 17 bases between them. This CDR3 is built from 12 residues. The V gene's germline CDR1 is SGHTA and CDR2 FQGTGA. Here the CDR3 reads CASSAAHGVMFF. CDR3 in DNA: TGTGCCAGCAGCGCGGCCCATGGGGTGATGTTCTTC.